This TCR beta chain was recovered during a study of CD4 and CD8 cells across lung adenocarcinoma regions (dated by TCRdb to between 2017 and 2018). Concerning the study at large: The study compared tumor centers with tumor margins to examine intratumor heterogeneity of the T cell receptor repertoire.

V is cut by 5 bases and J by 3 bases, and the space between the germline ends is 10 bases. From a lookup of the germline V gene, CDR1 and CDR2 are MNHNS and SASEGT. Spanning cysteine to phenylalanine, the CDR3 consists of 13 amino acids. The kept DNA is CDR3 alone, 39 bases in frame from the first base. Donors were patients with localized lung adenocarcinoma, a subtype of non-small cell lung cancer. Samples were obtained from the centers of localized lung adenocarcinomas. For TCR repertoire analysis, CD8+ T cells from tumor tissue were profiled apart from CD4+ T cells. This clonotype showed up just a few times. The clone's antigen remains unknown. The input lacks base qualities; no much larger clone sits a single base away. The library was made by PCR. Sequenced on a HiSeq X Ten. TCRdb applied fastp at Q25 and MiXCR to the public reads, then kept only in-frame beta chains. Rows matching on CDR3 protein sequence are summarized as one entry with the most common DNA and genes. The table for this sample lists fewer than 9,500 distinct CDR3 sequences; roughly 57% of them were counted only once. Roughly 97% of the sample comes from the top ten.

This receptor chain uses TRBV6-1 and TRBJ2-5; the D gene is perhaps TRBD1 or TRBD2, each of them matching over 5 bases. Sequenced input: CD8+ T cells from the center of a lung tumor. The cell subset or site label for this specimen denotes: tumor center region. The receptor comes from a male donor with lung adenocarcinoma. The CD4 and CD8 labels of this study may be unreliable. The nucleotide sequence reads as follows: TGTGCCAGCAGTCCATGGGACGAAGAGACCCAGTACTTC. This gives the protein CASSPWDEETQYF.